The 3 T cell receptor beta chains below were found in one sample sequenced in a study of blood T cell repertoires in COVID-19. TCRdb's table, derived via immunoSEQ multiplex PCR, lists solely in-frame clones and lacks some. Seen here are more than 300,000 clones, more than 75% observed once, and the top ten hold around 3.5%. The sequencing sample was made of peripheral blood. The source is a young woman who had recovered from COVID-19.

This rearrangement joins TRBV6-5 to TRBJ2-7; no clear D gene. With 7 bases removed from V and 7 bases from J, the gap between germline ends came to 11 bases. CDR3 length: 11 residues. Germline V gene data show CDR1 as MNHEY and CDR2 as SVGAGI. Here the CDR3 reads CASNEPNEQYV. DNA for the CDR3: TGTGCCAGCAACGAGCCTAATGAGCAGTACGTC.

The CDR3 sequence: CASSYSAGGRLGYTF. CDR3 DNA sequence: TGTGCCAGCAGTTACTCGGCAGGGGGCAGGTTGGGCTACACCTTC. The chain links TRBV6-5 to TRBJ1-2, with TRBD1 identical over 8 bases. In germline, CDR1 is MNHEY, CDR2 SVGAGI. J gave up 8 bases and V 0 bases, and 8 bases lay outside the gene matches. The CDR3 has 15 amino acids.

Here the CDR3 reads CASSRNLGTSFLDTQYF. The CDR3 region has the DNA TGCGCCAGCAGCCGGAACCTCGGGACTAGCTTTTTAGATACGCAGTATTTT. J is TRBJ2-3 and V is TRBV4-3; 9 positions match TRBD2. Germline trimming cut 4 bases from V and 5 bases from J; bases unmatched to any gene: 13. CDR3 length equals 17 residues. CDR1 is LGHNA and CDR2 is YSLEER in the germline V gene.